This T cell receptor beta chain was captured by sequencing in a study of T cell repertoires in cytomegalovirus infection. Study-level information: Public TCR beta signatures were indicative of both CMV infection and a matching HLA type. Whole-study findings and limits: Identification of carriers of CMV plus the relevant HLA was achieved through cumulative public TCR beta family frequency.

TCRdb re-called the reads with MiXCR, one entry per CDR3 protein. The table includes about 400,000 distinct CDR3 sequences, approximately 18% detected once. This clonotype was detected only a few times. As yet, its antigen is unknown. This CDR3 is built from 14 residues. V lost 3 bases and J lost 6; bases outside the gene matches: 8. Looked up from germline, CDR1 is SQVTM and CDR2 is ANQGSEA. V usage is TRBV29-1 and J usage is TRBJ1-1, with TRBD1 identical over 9 bases. The clonotype was recovered from a human donor in good health (CMV status not recorded). Some clones in this sample may be carry-over from other donors' samples. Specimen: PBMCs. CDR3 residues: CSVDAQGALSEAFF. CDR3 nucleotides: TGCAGCGTTGACGCACAGGGGGCTCTATCTGAAGCTTTCTTT.